This TCR beta chain was identified during a study of CD4 T cell repertoires in COVID-19. Overall study context: After 10 days of IL-2 expansion, CFSE-low cells were relabeled and restimulated with other coronavirus spikes.

The assay was immunoSEQ multiplex PCR, and TCRdb's table has in-frame clones only and misses some. The data hold about 75,000 clones, with under 90% observed a single time. Sequencing was done directly on freshly isolated, uncultured memory T cells. Of note for this clone: Its antigen is currently unknown.

Study observations and caveats: Some SARS-CoV-2 clonotypes, between about 6.5 and 26%, recurred in SARS-CoV and/or HKU1 cultures. Two or all three memory subsets shared several highly expanded SARS-CoV-2-reactive clonotypes.

From germline, CDR1 is MNHEY and CDR2 SVGAGI. The V gene lost 5 bases and the J gene lost 10 bases, with 12 bases spanning the gap. The CDR3 spans 12 residues. The source material was CD4+ T cells from peripheral blood, sampled after recovery from COVID-19. The gene calls are TRBV6-5 and TRBJ2-4; the D is unclear. The clonotype was recovered from a human donor who had COVID-19. The DNA for the CDR3 is TGTGCCAGCAGTACCCCTCCCGGGATTCAGTACTTC. It is translated as CASSTPPGIQYF.